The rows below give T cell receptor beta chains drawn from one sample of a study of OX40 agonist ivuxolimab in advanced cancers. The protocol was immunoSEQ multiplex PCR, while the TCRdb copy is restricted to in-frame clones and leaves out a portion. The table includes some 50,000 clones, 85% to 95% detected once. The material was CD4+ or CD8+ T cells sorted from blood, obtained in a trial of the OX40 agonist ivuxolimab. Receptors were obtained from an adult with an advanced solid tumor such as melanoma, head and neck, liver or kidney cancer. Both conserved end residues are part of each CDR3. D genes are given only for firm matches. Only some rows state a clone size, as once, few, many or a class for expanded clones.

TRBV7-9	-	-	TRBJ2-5	CASLGGEETQYF	TGTGCCAGCTTGGGGGGAGAAGAGACCCAGTACTTC
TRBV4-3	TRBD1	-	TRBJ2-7	CASSQGGGSEQYF	TGCGCCAGCAGCCAAGGAGGGGGCAGCGAGCAGTACTTC
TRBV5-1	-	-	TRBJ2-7	CASSKGIKGYEQYF	TGCGCCAGCAGTAAGGGAATTAAGGGCTACGAGCAGTACTTC
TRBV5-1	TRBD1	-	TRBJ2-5	CASSLSGTGGGETQYF	TGCGCCAGCAGCTTATCCGGGACAGGGGGTGGGGAGACCCAGTACTTC
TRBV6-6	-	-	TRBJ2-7	CASSWPGYEQYF	TGTGCCAGCAGTTGGCCGGGCTACGAGCAGTACTTC
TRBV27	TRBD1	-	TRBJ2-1	CASGTGTGAYNEQFF	TGTGCCAGCGGGACCGGGACAGGGGCATACAATGAGCAGTTCTTC
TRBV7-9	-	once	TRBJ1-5	CASSQGDPNQPQHF	TGTGCCAGCAGCCAAGGGGACCCCAATCAGCCCCAGCATTTT
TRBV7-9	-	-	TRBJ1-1	CASSLAGNTEAFF	TGTGCCAGCAGCTTGGCAGGGAACACTGAAGCTTTCTTT
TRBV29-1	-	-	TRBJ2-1	CSVGGTGSSYNEQFF	TGCAGCGTTGGTGGGACCGGGAGCTCCTACAATGAGCAGTTCTTC
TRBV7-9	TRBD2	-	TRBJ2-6	CASSPSGGSGANVLTF	TGTGCCAGCAGCCCATCGGGAGGCTCTGGGGCCAACGTCCTGACTTTC
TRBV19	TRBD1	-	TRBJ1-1	CASSLPTGQGEAFF	TGTGCCAGTAGTCTTCCGACGGGACAGGGGGAAGCTTTCTTT
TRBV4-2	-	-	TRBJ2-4	CASSQDGWGQYQYF	TGTGCCAGCAGCCAAGATGGATGGGGGCAATATCAGTACTTC
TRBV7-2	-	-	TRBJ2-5	CASSFEEHLVETQYF	TGTGCCAGCAGCTTTGAGGAACACCTGGTGGAGACCCAGTACTTC
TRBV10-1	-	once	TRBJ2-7	CASSESTGGVSTGYCEQYF	TGCGCCAGCAGTGAGTCCACCGGCGGGGTGAGTACTGGGTACTGCGAGCAGTACTTC
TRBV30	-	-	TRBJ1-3	CAWSVIGNTIYF	TGTGCCTGGAGTGTGATTGGAAACACCATATATTTT
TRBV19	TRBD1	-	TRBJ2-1	CASSDRGISNEQFF	TGTGCCAGTAGTGACAGGGGTATATCGAATGAGCAGTTCTTC
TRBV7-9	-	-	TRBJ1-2	CASSLSREAGYTF	TGTGCCAGCAGCTTGAGTAGGGAAGCTGGCTACACCTTC
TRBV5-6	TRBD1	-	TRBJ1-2	CASSSGTGGGYTF	TGTGCCAGCAGCTCCGGGACAGGTGGCGGCTACACCTTC
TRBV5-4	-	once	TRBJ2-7	CASSLSRGGSYYEQYF	TGTGCCAGCAGCTTGTCGAGAGGGGGATCCTACTACGAGCAGTACTTC
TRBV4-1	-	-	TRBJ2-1	CASSSRSSLAGSYNEQFF	TGCGCCAGCAGCTCCCGGTCGAGCCTCGCGGGTTCCTACAATGAGCAGTTCTTC
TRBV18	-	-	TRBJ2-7	CASSLTGRYEQYF	TGTGCCAGCTCACTTACAGGGAGGTACGAGCAGTACTTC
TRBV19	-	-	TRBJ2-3	CASSTQTGLGTDTQYF	TGTGCCAGTAGTACCCAAACAGGGCTCGGCACAGATACGCAGTATTTT
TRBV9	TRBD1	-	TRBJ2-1	CASSVGRTGYNEQFF	TGTGCCAGCAGCGTAGGTCGGACAGGTTATAATGAGCAGTTCTTC
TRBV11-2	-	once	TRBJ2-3	CASSLVGDEEDTQYF	TGTGCCAGCAGCTTAGTTGGTGACGAAGAAGATACGCAGTATTTT
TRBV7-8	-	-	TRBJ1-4	CASSWGKYNEKLFF	TGTGCCAGCAGCTGGGGAAAGTATAATGAAAAACTGTTTTTT
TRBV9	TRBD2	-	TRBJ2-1	CASSPRTSGNYEQFF	TGTGCCAGCAGCCCCCGGACTAGCGGGAACTATGAGCAGTTCTTC
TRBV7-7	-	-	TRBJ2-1	CASSLIPGSSEQFF	TGTGCTAGCAGCTTAATCCCAGGGTCAAGTGAGCAGTTCTTC
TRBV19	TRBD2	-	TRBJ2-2	CASSQRGLAGDGELFF	TGTGCCAGTAGCCAACGAGGTCTAGCGGGAGACGGGGAGCTGTTTTTT
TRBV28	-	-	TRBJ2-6	CASSLYPGSGANVLTF	TGTGCCAGCAGTTTGTACCCGGGTTCTGGGGCCAACGTCCTGACTTTC
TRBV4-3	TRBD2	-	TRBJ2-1	CASSQVILAGNYNEQFF	TGCGCCAGCAGCCAAGTTATCCTAGCGGGGAACTACAATGAGCAGTTCTTC
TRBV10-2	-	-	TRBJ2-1	CASSEDYSNEQFF	TGCGCCAGCAGTGAGGACTATTCCAATGAGCAGTTCTTC
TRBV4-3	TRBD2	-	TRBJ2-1	CASSQDRASGSRDHNEQFF	TGCGCCAGCAGCCAAGATAGGGCTAGCGGGAGTAGGGACCACAATGAGCAGTTCTTC
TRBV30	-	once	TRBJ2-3	CAWSTAGLTDTQYF	TGTGCCTGGAGCACCGCGGGACTGACAGATACGCAGTATTTT
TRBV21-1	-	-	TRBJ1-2	CASSPPRPGQGRGYTF	TGTGCCAGCAGCCCCCCTCGCCCGGGACAGGGGCGCGGCTACACCTTC
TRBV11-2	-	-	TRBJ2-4	CASSFPGTKNIQYF	TGTGCCAGCAGCTTTCCAGGGACCAAAAACATTCAGTACTTC
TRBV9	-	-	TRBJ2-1	CASSVAYSYNEQFF	TGTGCCAGCAGCGTAGCCTACTCCTACAATGAGCAGTTCTTC